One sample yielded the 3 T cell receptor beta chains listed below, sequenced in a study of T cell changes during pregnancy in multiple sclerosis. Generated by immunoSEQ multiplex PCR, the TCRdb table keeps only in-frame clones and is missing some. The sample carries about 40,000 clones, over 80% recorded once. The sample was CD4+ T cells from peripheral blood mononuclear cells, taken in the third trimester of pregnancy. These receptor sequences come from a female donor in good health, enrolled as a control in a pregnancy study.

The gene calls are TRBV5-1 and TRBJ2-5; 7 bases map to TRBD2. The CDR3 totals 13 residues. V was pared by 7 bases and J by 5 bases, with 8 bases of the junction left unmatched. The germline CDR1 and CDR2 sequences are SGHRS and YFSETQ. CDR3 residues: CASGGSGTETQYF. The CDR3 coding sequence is TGCGCCAGCGGGGGGAGCGGGACGGAGACCCAGTACTTC.

The CDR3 DNA sequence: TGTGCCAGCAGCAACGGACTAGCCCGCCCAGATACGCAGTATTTT. This sequence encodes CASSNGLARPDTQYF. The chain couples TRBV9 to TRBJ2-3, with 8 bases fitting TRBD2. The CDR3 runs 15 residues. Germline V gives CDR1 SGDLS, CDR2 YYNGEE. V dropped 4 bases and J dropped 4; count of bases not matched to a gene: 8.

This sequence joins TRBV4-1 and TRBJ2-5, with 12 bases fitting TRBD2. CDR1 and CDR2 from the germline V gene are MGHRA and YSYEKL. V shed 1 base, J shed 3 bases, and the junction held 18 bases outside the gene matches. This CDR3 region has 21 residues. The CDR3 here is CASSQAPEAIGLAGKKETQYF. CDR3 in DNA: TGCGCCAGCAGCCAAGCGCCCGAGGCAATCGGACTAGCGGGAAAAAAAGAGACCCAGTACTTC.